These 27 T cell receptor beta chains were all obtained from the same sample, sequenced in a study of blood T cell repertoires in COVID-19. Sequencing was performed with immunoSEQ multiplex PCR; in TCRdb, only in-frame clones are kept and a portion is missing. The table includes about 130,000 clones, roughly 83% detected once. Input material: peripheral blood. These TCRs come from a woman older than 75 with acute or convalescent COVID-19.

The CDR3 DNA follows: TGTGCCAGCTCACTGGGGCAGAACACTGAAGCTTTCTTT. It translates to CASSLGQNTEAFF. The chain joins TRBV18 to TRBJ1-1; D is possibly TRBD1 (5 bases). The CDR3 is 13 amino acids. CDR1 is KGHSH and CDR2 is LQKENI in the germline V gene. V lost 4 bases to trimming and J lost 1 base, with 7 bases between them.

CDR3 loop: CASSVEGEADYGYTF. The CDR3 region has the DNA TGTGCCAGCAGCGTAGAGGGGGAAGCGGACTATGGCTACACCTTC. The chain is built from TRBV9 and TRBJ1-2, with D possibly being TRBD1 (6 bases). Trimming removed 0 bases at V and 3 bases at J, with 12 bases between. Germline CDR1 reads SGDLS; CDR2 reads YYNGEE. This CDR3 region has 15 residues.

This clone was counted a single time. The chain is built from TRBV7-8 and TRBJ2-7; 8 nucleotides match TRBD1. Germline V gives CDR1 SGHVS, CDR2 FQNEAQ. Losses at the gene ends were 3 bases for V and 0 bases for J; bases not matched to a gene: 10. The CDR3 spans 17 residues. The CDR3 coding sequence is TGTGCCAGCAGCTTGACCTTCTGGGGACAGGACTCCTACGAGCAGTACTTC. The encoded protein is CASSLTFWGQDSYEQYF.

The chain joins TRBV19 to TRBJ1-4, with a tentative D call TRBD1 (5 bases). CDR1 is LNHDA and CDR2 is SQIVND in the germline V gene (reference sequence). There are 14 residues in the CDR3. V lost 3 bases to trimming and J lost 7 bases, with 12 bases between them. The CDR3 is CASSIGGSGEKLFF. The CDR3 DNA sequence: TGTGCCAGTAGTATCGGGGGGTCCGGTGAAAAACTGTTTTTT.

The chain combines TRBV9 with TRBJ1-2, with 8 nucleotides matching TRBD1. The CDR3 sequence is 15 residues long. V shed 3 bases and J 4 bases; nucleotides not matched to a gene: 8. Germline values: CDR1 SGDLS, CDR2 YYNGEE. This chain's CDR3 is CASSARTGPSYGYTF. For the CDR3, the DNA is TGTGCCAGCAGCGCCCGGACAGGGCCTAGCTATGGCTACACCTTC.

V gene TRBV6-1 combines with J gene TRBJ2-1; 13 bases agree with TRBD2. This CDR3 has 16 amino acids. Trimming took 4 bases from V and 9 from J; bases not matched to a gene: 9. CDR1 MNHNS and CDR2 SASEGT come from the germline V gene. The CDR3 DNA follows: TGTGCCAGCAGTGCAACGGGACTAGCGGGGATGAGTGAGCAGTTCTTC. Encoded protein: CASSATGLAGMSEQFF.

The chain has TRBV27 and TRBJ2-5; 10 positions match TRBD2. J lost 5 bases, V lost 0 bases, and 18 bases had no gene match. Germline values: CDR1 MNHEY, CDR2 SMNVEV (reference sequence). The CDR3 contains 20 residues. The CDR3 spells CASSLSQTLKRGGMKETQYF. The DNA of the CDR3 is TGTGCCAGCAGTTTATCCCAAACCCTAAAGCGGGGGGGGATGAAGGAGACCCAGTACTTC.

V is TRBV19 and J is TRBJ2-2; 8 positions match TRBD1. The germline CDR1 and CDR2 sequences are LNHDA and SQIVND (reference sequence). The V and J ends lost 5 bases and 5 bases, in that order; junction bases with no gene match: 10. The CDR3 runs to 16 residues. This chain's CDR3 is CASSPRTGSPTGELFF. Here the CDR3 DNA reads TGTGCCAGTAGTCCTCGGACAGGGAGTCCTACCGGGGAGCTGTTTTTT.

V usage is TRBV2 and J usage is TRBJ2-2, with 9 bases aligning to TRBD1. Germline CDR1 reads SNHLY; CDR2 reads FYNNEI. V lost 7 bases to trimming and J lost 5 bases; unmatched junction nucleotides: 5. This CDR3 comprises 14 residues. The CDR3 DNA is TGTGCCAGCATCAGACAGGGGGGAACCGGGGAGCTGTTTTTT. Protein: CASIRQGGTGELFF.

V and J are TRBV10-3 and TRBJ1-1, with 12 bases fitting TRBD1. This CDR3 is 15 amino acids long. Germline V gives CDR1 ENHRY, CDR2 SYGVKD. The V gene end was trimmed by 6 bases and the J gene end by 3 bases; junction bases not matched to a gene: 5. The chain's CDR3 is CAIRPGTGGDTEAFF. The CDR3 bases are TGTGCCATCAGACCCGGGACAGGGGGCGACACTGAAGCTTTCTTT.

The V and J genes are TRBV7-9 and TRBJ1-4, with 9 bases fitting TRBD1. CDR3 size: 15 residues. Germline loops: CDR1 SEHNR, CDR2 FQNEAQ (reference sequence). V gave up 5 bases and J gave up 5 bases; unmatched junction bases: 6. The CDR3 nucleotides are TGTGCCAGCAGCCTGGCGACAGGGGGAAATGAAAAACTGTTTTTT. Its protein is CASSLATGGNEKLFF.

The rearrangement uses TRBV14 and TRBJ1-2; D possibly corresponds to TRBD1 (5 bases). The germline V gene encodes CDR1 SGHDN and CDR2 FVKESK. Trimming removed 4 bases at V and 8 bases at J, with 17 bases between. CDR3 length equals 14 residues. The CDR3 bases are TGTGCCAGCAGCCCTGGCAGGGAGGCTATCGGCTACACCTTC. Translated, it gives CASSPGREAIGYTF.

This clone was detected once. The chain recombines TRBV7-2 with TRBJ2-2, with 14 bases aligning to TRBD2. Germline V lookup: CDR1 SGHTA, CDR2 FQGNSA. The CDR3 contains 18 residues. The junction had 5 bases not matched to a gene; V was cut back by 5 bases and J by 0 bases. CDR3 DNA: TGTGCCAGCAGCCCGGGACTAGCGGGGGCCGCGAACACCGGGGAGCTGTTTTTT. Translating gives CASSPGLAGAANTGELFF.

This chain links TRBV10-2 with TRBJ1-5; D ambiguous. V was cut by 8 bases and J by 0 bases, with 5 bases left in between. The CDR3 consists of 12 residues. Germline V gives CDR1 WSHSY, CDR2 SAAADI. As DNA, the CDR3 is TGCGCCAGCTCCTATAGCAATCAGCCCCAGCATTTT. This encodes CASSYSNQPQHF.

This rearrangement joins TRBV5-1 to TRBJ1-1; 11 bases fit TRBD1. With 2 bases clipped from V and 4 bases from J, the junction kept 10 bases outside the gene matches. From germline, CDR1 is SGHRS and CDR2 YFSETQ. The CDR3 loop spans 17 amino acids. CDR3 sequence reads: CASSFTSGTGGSTEAFF. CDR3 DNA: TGCGCCAGCAGCTTTACGTCCGGGACAGGGGGAAGCACTGAAGCTTTCTTT.

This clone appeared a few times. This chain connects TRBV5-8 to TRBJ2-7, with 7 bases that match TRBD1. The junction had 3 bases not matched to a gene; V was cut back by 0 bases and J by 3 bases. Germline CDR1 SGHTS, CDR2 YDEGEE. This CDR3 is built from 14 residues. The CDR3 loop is CASSLAGQSYEQYF. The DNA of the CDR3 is TGTGCCAGCAGCTTGGCGGGACAGAGCTACGAGCAGTACTTC.

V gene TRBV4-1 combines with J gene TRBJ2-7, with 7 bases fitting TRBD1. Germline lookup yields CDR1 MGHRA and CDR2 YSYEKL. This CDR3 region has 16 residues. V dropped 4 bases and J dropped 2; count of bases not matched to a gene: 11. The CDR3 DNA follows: TGCGCCAGCAGCCCCCCACAGGGGTTAAGGGCCTACGAGCAGTACTTC. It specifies CASSPPQGLRAYEQYF.

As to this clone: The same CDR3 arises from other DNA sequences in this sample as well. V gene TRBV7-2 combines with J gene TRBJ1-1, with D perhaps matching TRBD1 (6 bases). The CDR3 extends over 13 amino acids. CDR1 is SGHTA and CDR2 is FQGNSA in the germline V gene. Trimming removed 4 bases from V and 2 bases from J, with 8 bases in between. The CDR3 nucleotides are TGTGCCAGCAGCTCGGACAGAAACACTGAAGCTTTCTTT. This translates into CASSSDRNTEAFF.

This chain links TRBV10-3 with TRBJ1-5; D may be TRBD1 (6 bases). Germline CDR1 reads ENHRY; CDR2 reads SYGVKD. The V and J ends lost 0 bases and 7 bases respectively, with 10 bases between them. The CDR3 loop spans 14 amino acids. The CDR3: CAISESGGKQPQHF. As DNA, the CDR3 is TGTGCCATCAGTGAGTCAGGGGGAAAACAGCCCCAGCATTTT.

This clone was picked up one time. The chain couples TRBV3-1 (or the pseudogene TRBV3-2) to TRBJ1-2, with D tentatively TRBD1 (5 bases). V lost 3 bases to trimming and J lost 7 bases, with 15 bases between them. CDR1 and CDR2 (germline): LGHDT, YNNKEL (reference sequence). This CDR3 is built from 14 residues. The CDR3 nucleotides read TGTGCCAGCAGCCATACATCTCAAGGGGCTGGCTACACCTTC. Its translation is CASSHTSQGAGYTF.

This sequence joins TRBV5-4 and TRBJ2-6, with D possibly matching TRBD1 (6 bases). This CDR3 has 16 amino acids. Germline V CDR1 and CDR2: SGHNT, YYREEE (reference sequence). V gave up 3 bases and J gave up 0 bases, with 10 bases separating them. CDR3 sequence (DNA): TGTGCCAGCAGCTGGGGACAAACCTCTGGGGCCAACGTCCTGACTTTC. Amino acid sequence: CASSWGQTSGANVLTF.

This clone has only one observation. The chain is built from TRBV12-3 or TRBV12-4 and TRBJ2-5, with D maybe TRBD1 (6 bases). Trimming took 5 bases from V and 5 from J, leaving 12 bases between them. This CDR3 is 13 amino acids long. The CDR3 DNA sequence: TGTGCCAGCAGTGGGGACACGCCGGAGACCCAGTACTTC. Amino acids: CASSGDTPETQYF.

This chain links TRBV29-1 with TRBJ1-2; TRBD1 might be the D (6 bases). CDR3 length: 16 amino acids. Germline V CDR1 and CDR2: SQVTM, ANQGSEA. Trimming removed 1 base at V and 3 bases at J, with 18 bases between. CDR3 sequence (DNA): TGCAGCGTTGAAGTGGGGGAGCGACAGGTTCACTATGGCTACACCTTC. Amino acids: CSVEVGERQVHYGYTF.

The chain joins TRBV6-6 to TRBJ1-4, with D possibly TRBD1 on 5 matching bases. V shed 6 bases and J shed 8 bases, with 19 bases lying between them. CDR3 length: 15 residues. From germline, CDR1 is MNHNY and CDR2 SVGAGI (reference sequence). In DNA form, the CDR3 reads TGTGCCAGCAGCTTTAATCGGGGGAGTGGGGAAAAACTGTTTTTT. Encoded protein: CASSFNRGSGEKLFF.

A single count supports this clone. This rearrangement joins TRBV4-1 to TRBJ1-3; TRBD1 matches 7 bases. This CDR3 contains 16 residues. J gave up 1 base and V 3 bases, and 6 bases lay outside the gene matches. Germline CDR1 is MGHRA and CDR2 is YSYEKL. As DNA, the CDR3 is TGCGCCAGCAGCCAGCACCCACAGGGGTCTGGAAACACCATATATTTT. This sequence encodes CASSQHPQGSGNTIYF.

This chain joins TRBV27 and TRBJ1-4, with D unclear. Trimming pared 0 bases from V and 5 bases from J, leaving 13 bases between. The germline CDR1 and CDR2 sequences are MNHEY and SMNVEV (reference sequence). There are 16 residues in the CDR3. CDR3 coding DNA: TGTGCCAGCAGTTTATCGATGGCGGTCTGGAATGAAAAACTGTTTTTT. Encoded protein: CASSLSMAVWNEKLFF.

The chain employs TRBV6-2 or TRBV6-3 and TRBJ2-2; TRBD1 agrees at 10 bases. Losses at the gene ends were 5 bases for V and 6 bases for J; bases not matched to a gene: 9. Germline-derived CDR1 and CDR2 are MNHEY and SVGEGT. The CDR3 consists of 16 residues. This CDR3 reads CASSPPGTGVSGELFF. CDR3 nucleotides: TGTGCCAGCAGTCCGCCTGGGACAGGGGTCTCCGGGGAGCTGTTTTTT.